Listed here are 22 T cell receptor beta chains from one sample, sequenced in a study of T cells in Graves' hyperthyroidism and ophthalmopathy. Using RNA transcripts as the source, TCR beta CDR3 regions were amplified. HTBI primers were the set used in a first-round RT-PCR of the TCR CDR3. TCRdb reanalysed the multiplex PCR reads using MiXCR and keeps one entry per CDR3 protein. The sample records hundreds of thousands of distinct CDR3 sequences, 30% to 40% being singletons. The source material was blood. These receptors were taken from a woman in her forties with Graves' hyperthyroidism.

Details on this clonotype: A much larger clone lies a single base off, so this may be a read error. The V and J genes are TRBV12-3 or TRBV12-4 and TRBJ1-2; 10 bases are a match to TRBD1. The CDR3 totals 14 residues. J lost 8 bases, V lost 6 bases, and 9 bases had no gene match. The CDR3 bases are TGTGCCAGCAGCGCCCCCGGGACAGGGGAAGGCTACACCTTC. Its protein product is CASSAPGTGEGYTF.

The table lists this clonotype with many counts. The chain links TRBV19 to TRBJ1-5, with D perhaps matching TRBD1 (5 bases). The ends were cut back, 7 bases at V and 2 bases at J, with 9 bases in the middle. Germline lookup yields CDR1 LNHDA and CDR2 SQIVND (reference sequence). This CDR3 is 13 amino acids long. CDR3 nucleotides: TGTGCCAGTACCTCACAGGGCAATCAGCCCCAGCATTTT. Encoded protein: CASTSQGNQPQHF.

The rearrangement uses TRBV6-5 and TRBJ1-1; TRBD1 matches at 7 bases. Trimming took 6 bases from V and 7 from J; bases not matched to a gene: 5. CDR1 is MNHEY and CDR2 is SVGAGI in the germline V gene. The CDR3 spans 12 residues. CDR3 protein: CASRGDRDEAFF. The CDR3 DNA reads TGTGCCAGCAGGGGAGACAGGGATGAAGCTTTCTTT.

DNA for the CDR3: TGCAGTGCTATGGGGCTAGCGGGAGGATGGCAAGAGACCCAGTACTTC. Protein: CSAMGLAGGWQETQYF. This rearrangement joins TRBV20-1 to TRBJ2-5, with 11 bases that match TRBD2. V shed 4 bases and J 2 bases; nucleotides not matched to a gene: 9. The germline V gene encodes CDR1 DFQATT and CDR2 SNEGSKA (reference sequence). The CDR3 runs to 16 residues.

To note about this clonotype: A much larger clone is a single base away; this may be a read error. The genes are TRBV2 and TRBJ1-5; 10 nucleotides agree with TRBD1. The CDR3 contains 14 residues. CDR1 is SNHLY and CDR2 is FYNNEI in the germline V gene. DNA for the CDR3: TGTGCCAACAGTGAGACAGGGGGCTGGCAGCCCCAGCATTTT. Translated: CANSETGGWQPQHF.

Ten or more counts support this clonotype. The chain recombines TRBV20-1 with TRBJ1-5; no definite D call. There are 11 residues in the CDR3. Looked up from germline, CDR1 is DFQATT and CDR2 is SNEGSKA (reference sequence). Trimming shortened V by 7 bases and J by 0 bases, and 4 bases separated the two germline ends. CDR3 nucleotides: TGCAGTGTCCCTAGCAATCAGCCCCAGCATTTT. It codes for CSVPSNQPQHF.

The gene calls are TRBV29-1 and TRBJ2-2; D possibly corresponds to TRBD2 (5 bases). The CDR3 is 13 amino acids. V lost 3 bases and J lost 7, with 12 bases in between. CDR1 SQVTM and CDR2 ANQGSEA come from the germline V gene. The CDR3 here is CSVDDGVGGELFF. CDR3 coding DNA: TGCAGCGTTGACGACGGGGTAGGCGGGGAGCTGTTTTTT.

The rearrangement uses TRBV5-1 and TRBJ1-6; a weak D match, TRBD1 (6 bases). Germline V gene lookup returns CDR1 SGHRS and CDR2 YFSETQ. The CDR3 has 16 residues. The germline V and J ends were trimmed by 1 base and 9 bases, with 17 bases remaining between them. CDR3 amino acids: CASSLSGARYSSPLHF. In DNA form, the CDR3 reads TGCGCCAGCAGCTTGTCGGGGGCGCGATACAGTTCACCCCTCCACTTT. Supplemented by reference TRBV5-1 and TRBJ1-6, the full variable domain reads KAGVTQTPRYLIKTRGQQVTLSCSPISGHRSVSWYQQTPGQGLQFLFEYFSETQRNKGNFPGRFSGRQFSNSRSEMNVSTLELGDSALYLCASSLSGARYSSPLHFGNGTRLTVT.

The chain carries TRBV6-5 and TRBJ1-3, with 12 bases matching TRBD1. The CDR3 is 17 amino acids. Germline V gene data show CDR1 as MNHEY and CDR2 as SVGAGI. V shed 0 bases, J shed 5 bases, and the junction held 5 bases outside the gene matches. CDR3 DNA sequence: TGTGCCAGCAGTTACTCGATGGGACAGGGGGCACGAAACACCATATATTTT. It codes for CASSYSMGQGARNTIYF.

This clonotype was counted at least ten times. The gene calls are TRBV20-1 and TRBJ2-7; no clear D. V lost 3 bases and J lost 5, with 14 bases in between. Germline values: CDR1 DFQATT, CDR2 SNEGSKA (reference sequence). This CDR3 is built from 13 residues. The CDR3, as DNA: TGCAGTGCTAGGTCCATTGGGTCCCACGAGCAGTACTTC. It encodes CSARSIGSHEQYF.

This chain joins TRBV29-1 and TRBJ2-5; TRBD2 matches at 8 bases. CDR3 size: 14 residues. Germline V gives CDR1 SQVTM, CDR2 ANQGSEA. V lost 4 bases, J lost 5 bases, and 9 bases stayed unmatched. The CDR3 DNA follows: TGCAGCGTTGGGATCGGGGGGGCGGGGGAGACCCAGTACTTC. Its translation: CSVGIGGAGETQYF.

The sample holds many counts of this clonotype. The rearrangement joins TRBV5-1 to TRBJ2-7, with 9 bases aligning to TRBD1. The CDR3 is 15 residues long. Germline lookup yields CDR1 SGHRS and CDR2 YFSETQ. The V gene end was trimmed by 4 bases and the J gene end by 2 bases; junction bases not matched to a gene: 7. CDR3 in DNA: TGCGCCAGCAGCCCCCCGGGGGACAGGGCCTACGAGCAGTACTTC. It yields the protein CASSPPGDRAYEQYF.

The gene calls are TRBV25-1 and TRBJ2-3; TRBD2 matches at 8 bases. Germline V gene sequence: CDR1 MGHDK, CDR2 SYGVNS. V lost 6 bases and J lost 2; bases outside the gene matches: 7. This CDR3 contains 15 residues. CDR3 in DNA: TGTGCCAGCAGCCCTAAAGCGGGGGCCACAGATACGCAGTATTTT. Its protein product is CASSPKAGATDTQYF.

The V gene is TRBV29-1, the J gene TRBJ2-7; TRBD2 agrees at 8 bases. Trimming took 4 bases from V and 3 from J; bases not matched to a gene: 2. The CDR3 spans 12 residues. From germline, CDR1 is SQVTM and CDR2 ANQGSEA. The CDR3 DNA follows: TGCAGCGTTGGGGCGGGGGGCTACGAGCAGTACTTC. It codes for CSVGAGGYEQYF.

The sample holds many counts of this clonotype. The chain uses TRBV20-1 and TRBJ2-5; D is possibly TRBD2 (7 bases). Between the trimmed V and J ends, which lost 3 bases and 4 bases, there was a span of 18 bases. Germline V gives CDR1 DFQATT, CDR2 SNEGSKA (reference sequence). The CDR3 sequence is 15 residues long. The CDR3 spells CSASTEGGAGETQYF. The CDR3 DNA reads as TGCAGTGCTAGCACAGAAGGGGGGGCAGGAGAGACCCAGTACTTC.

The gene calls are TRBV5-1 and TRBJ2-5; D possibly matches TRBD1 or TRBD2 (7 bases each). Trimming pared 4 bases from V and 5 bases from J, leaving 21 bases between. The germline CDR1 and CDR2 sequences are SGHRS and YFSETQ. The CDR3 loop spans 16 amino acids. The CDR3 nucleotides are TGCGCCAGCAGCACCATGTCGACAGGGCGGGGGGAGACCCAGTACTTC. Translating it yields CASSTMSTGRGETQYF. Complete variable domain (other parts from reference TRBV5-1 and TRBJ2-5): KAGVTQTPRYLIKTRGQQVTLSCSPISGHRSVSWYQQTPGQGLQFLFEYFSETQRNKGNFPGRFSGRQFSNSRSEMNVSTLELGDSALYLCASSTMSTGRGETQYFGPGTRLLVL.

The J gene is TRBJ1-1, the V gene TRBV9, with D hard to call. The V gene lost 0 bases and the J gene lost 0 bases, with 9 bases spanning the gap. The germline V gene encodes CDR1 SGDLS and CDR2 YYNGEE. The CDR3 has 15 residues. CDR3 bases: TGTGCCAGCAGCGTAGATCTGGGTGTGAACACTGAAGCTTTCTTT. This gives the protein CASSVDLGVNTEAFF.

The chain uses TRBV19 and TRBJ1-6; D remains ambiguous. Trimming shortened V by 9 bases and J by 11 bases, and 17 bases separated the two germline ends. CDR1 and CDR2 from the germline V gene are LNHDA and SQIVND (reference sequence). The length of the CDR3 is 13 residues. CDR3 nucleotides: TGTGCCAGCAGTTTCCTGGGCGAGCCACCCCTCCACTTT. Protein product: CASSFLGEPPLHF.

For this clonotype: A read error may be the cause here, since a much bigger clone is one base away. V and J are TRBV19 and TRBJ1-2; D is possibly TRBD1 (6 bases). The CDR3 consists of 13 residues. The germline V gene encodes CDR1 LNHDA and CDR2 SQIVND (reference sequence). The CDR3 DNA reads TGTGCCATTGGAACAGGGAACAACTATGGCTACGCCTTC. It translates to CAIGTGNNYGYAF.

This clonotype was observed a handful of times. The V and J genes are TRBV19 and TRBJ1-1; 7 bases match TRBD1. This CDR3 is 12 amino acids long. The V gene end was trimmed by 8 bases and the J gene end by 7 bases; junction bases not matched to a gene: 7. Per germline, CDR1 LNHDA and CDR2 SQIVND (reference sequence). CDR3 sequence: CASGEGAGEAFF. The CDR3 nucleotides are TGTGCCAGTGGGGAGGGGGCTGGTGAAGCTTTCTTT.

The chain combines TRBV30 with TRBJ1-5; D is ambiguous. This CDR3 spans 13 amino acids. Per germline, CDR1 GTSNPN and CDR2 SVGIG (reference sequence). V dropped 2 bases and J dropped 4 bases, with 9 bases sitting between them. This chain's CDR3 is CAWSSRSNQPQHF. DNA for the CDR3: TGTGCCTGGAGTTCGAGGTCGAATCAGCCCCAGCATTTT.

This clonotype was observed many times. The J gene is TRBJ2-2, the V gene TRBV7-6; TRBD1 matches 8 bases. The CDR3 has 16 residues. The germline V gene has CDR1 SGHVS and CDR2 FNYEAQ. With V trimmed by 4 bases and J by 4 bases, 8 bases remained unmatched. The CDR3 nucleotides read TGTGCCAGCAGCTCCGGACAGGGCGGGTCCACCGGGGAGCTGTTTTTT. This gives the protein CASSSGQGGSTGELFF.